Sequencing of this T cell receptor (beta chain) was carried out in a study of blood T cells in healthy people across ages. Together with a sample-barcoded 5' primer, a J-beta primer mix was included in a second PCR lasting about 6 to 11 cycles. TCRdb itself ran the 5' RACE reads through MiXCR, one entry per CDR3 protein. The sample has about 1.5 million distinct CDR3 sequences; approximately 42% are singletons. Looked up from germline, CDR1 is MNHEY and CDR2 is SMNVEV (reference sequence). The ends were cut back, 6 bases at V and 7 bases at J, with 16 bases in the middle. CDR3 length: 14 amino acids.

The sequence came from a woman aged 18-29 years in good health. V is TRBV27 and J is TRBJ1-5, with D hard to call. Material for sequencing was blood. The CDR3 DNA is TGTGCCAGCAGCCTATGGGCAGGTGAGCAGCCCCAGCATTTT. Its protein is CASSLWAGEQPQHF.